This T cell receptor (beta chain) was sequenced in a study of T cell responses to AZD1222 COVID-19 vaccine. Study-wide results and limits: Among the donors, most were white British and more were female, and clonal diversity was possibly underestimated.

The table came from immunoSEQ multiplex PCR; TCRdb's copy has only in-frame clones and leaves some out. The sample carries roughly 100,000 clones, roughly 87% recorded once. The CDR3 contains 15 residues. CDR1 is WSHSY and CDR2 is SAAADI in the germline V gene. Unmatched junction bases numbered 7, after V lost 3 bases and J lost 2 bases. For this clone: No antigen is known for it.

The sequence came from an adult in good health. The sequencing used peripheral blood, collected on day 0 of AZD1222 vaccination. The chain is built from TRBV10-2 and TRBJ2-7, with 7 bases lining up with TRBD1. The CDR3 bases are TGCGCCAGCAGTGAAGGGCAGGGGGACACCTACGAGCAGTACTTC. Its translation is CASSEGQGDTYEQYF.